This paragraph reports one TCR beta chain. The data derive from a study of T cell responses to AZD1222 COVID-19 vaccine. TCRdb's table, derived via immunoSEQ multiplex PCR, lists solely in-frame clones and lacks some. The sample consists of 120,000 to 150,000 clones, roughly 93% of them appearing once. Specimen: peripheral blood, collected 28 days after the second AZD1222 dose. This sequence was found in an adult who received the AZD1222 COVID-19 vaccine.

This chain's CDR3 is CAWSAGQNQPQHF. CDR3 DNA sequence: TGTGCCTGGAGTGCGGGGCAGAATCAGCCCCAGCATTTT. The chain employs TRBV30 and TRBJ1-5; the D gene is possibly TRBD1 (5 bases). CDR3 length equals 13 residues. Germline CDR1 is GTSNPN and CDR2 is SVGIG (reference sequence). The V end lost 1 base, the J end lost 4 bases, and 8 bases lay between the germline ends.